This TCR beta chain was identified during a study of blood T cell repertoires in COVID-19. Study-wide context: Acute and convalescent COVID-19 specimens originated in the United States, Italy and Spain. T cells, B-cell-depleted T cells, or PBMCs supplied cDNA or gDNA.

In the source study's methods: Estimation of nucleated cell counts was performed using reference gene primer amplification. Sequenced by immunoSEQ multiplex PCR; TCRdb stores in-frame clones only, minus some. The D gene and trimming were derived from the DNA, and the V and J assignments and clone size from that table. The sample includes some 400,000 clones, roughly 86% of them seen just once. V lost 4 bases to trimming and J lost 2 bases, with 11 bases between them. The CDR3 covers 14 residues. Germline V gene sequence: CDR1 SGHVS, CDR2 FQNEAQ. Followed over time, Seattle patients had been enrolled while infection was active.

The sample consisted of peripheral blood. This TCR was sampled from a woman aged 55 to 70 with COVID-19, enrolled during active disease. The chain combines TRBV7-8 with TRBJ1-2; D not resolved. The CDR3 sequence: CASSSQRTNYGYTF. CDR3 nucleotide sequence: TGTGCCAGCAGCTCACAGCGGACGAACTATGGCTACACCTTC.